These T cell receptor beta chains were read from a single sample in a study of metastatic and nonmetastatic thyroid tumors. TCRdb re-analyzed the PCR reads through MiXCR. The sample yields around 19,000 clones, about 14% seen once. Material for sequencing was blood. All receptors derive from a female donor with papillary thyroid cancer or a benign thyroid nodule (not recorded which). Some clones in this sample may be carry-over from other donors' samples. CDR3s include the opening cysteine and the closing phenylalanine or tryptophan. Fields, in order: J gene, V gene, D gene, clone size, CDR3 DNA, CDR3 protein. A D gene is named only where the DNA matches it firmly. For some rows the clone size is stated as once, few or many, or as a class when expanded; others skip it.

J gene: TRBJ2-1; V gene: TRBV5-4; D gene: TRBD2; clone size: many; CDR3 DNA: TGTGCCAGCAGCTTGTCTCTGTCGCGGGAGTTACGTGAGCAGTTCTTC; CDR3 protein: CASSLSLSRELREQFF
J gene: TRBJ1-6; V gene: TRBV27; D gene: NA; clone size: many; CDR3 DNA: TGTGCCAGCAGTTTTCTTTCAGGGATGAATTCACCCCTCCACTTT; CDR3 protein: CASSFLSGMNSPLHF
J gene: TRBJ2-1; V gene: TRBV20-1; D gene: NA; clone size: once; CDR3 DNA: TGCAGTACAAAACTAGGCAACTCCTACAATGAGCAGTTCTTC; CDR3 protein: CSTKLGNSYNEQFF
J gene: TRBJ2-7; V gene: TRBV15; D gene: TRBD2; clone size: many; CDR3 DNA: TGTGCCACCAGCAGAGATTTTCGGGGGGTATCCTACGAGCAGTACTTC; CDR3 protein: CATSRDFRGVSYEQYF
J gene: TRBJ1-6; V gene: TRBV6-2/TRBV6-3; D gene: NA; clone size: few; CDR3 DNA: TGTGCCAGCACGGGGAATAATTCACCCCTCCACTTT; CDR3 protein: CASTGNNSPLHF
J gene: TRBJ2-5; V gene: TRBV28; D gene: NA; clone size: many; CDR3 DNA: TGTGCCAGCAGTAGCAGGGGGACCCAGTACTTC; CDR3 protein: CASSSRGTQYF
J gene: TRBJ2-7; V gene: TRBV19; D gene: TRBD1; clone size: many; CDR3 DNA: TGTGCCAGTAGTAGTCCCGGGACAGGGGGTGAAGAGCAGTACTTC; CDR3 protein: CASSSPGTGGEEQYF
J gene: TRBJ1-6; V gene: TRBV4-2; D gene: TRBD1; clone size: NA; CDR3 DNA: TGTGCCAGCAGCCTGGGACAGGGGGCGGATTCACCCCTCCACTTT; CDR3 protein: CASSLGQGADSPLHF
J gene: TRBJ2-3; V gene: TRBV4-2; D gene: NA; clone size: NA; CDR3 DNA: TGTGCCAGCAGCCAAGGATTGGGGGTCGATACGCAGTATTTT; CDR3 protein: CASSQGLGVDTQYF
J gene: TRBJ2-1; V gene: TRBV11-2; D gene: NA; clone size: many; CDR3 DNA: TGTGCCAGCAGCTCGGGGCAGTTCTCCTACAATGAGCAGTTCTTC; CDR3 protein: CASSSGQFSYNEQFF
J gene: TRBJ2-5; V gene: TRBV6-1; D gene: NA; clone size: many; CDR3 DNA: TGTGCCAGCAATACCGGGGAGACCCAGTACTTC; CDR3 protein: CASNTGETQYF
J gene: TRBJ2-3; V gene: TRBV7-2; D gene: TRBD2; clone size: many; CDR3 DNA: TGTGCCAGCATCAGACGAGCGGGGAGCACAGATACGCAGTATTTT; CDR3 protein: CASIRRAGSTDTQYF
J gene: TRBJ2-5; V gene: TRBV5-4; D gene: TRBD2; clone size: few; CDR3 DNA: TGTGCCAGCAGCTTGGGACTAGCGGGGGAGACCCAGTACTTC; CDR3 protein: CASSLGLAGETQYF
J gene: TRBJ1-2; V gene: TRBV3-1; D gene: NA; clone size: many; CDR3 DNA: TGTGCCAGCAGCCACGAAGGCACCGGGAGGGGGGGTGGCTACACCTTC; CDR3 protein: CASSHEGTGRGGGYTF
J gene: TRBJ1-3; V gene: TRBV15; D gene: NA; clone size: many; CDR3 DNA: TGTGCCACCAGACCGAGTCAGGGGACCGGAAACACCATATATTTT; CDR3 protein: CATRPSQGTGNTIYF
J gene: TRBJ2-1; V gene: TRBV30; D gene: TRBD1; clone size: many; CDR3 DNA: TGTGCCTGGAACAGGGGCTCCTACAATGAGCAGTTCTTC; CDR3 protein: CAWNRGSYNEQFF
J gene: TRBJ1-1; V gene: TRBV28; D gene: NA; clone size: NA; CDR3 DNA: TGTGCCAGCACTCAAACGAACACTGAAGCTTTCTTT; CDR3 protein: CASTQTNTEAFF
J gene: TRBJ1-1; V gene: TRBV6-9; D gene: NA; clone size: once; CDR3 DNA: TGTGCCAGCAGTTTCGACCCACGGGGGGTCAACACTGAAGCTTTCTTT; CDR3 protein: CASSFDPRGVNTEAFF
J gene: TRBJ2-2; V gene: TRBV11-2; D gene: TRBD2; clone size: NA; CDR3 DNA: TGTGCCAGCAGCCCTCCAGGACTAGCGGATAACACCGGGGAGCTGTTTTTT; CDR3 protein: CASSPPGLADNTGELFF
J gene: TRBJ2-7; V gene: TRBV15; D gene: TRBD1; clone size: many; CDR3 DNA: TGTGCCACCAGCAACAGGGGCGCCTACGAGCAGTACTTC; CDR3 protein: CATSNRGAYEQYF
J gene: TRBJ2-7; V gene: TRBV12-3/TRBV12-4; D gene: NA; clone size: medium-sized; CDR3 DNA: TGTGCCAGCAGTTTCTCCCGGGGGCCTCAGTACTTC; CDR3 protein: CASSFSRGPQYF
J gene: TRBJ2-1; V gene: TRBV20-1; D gene: NA; clone size: many; CDR3 DNA: TGCAGTGTGAAGGGCAATGAGCAGTTCTTC; CDR3 protein: CSVKGNEQFF
J gene: TRBJ1-1; V gene: TRBV24-1; D gene: TRBD1; clone size: many; CDR3 DNA: TGTGCCACCAGTGACCCCACAGGGGGCCAAACTGAAGCTTTCTTT; CDR3 protein: CATSDPTGGQTEAFF
J gene: TRBJ2-3; V gene: TRBV27; D gene: NA; clone size: many; CDR3 DNA: TGTGCCAGCAGTAAATCCGGTGAGGATACGCAGTATTTT; CDR3 protein: CASSKSGEDTQYF
J gene: TRBJ2-3; V gene: TRBV7-8; D gene: NA; clone size: many; CDR3 DNA: TGTGCCAGCAGCTTAGATAGCGCCACAGATACGCAGTATTTT; CDR3 protein: CASSLDSATDTQYF
J gene: TRBJ1-2; V gene: TRBV4-2; D gene: TRBD1; clone size: many; CDR3 DNA: TGTGCCAGCAGCGATAAAACCGGGACAGTAGCTAACTATGGCTACACCTTC; CDR3 protein: CASSDKTGTVANYGYTF
J gene: TRBJ2-7; V gene: TRBV5-6; D gene: NA; clone size: many; CDR3 DNA: TGTGCCAGCAGCCCGCTGGGAGGCCGCCGGGAGCAGTACTTC; CDR3 protein: CASSPLGGRREQYF
J gene: TRBJ1-5; V gene: TRBV28; D gene: NA; clone size: many; CDR3 DNA: TGTGCCAGCAGTTTATTAGCGGAAAATCAGCCCCAGCATTTT; CDR3 protein: CASSLLAENQPQHF
J gene: TRBJ2-7; V gene: TRBV6-1; D gene: NA; clone size: many; CDR3 DNA: TGTGCCACTCAGGAGGCAGGGGTCACGTACGAGCAGTACTTC; CDR3 protein: CATQEAGVTYEQYF
J gene: TRBJ2-2; V gene: TRBV2; D gene: TRBD1; clone size: NA; CDR3 DNA: TGTGCCAGCAGCCCCGGGACAGGGGGGGGCGGGGAGCTGTTTTTT; CDR3 protein: CASSPGTGGGGELFF
J gene: TRBJ2-7; V gene: TRBV28; D gene: NA; clone size: many; CDR3 DNA: TGTGCCAGCACCCGGGACCGCCCCTACGAGCAGTACTTC; CDR3 protein: CASTRDRPYEQYF
J gene: TRBJ2-3; V gene: TRBV5-1; D gene: NA; clone size: many; CDR3 DNA: TGCGCCAGCAGCGCCGGAAATCCTAGCACAGATACGCAGTATTTT; CDR3 protein: CASSAGNPSTDTQYF